This T cell receptor (beta chain) was captured in a study of shared clonotypes between healthy human individuals. Sequencing used immunoSEQ multiplex PCR; TCRdb keeps in-frame clones, though not all of them. The data contain 2 million to 3 million clones, approximately 94% of them singletons. The trim removed 4 bases at V and 7 bases at J, leaving 17 bases unmatched. This CDR3 has 17 residues. The germline gives CDR1 LGHNA, CDR2 YSLEER. The TCR sequence derives from a man aged 18 to 29 in good health. Some clones in this sample may be carry-over from other donors' samples. The J gene is TRBJ2-7, the V gene TRBV4-3; 9 bases are a match to TRBD2. The specimen was naive CD4+ T cells from PBMCs. Documented subset: CD45RA+ positively selected. CDR3 coding DNA: TGCGCCAGCAGCCCGGGAGCTAGCGGGGTCCTCCGTAGGGAGCAGTACTTC. Protein: CASSPGASGVLRREQYF.